These 3 T cell receptor beta chains share one sample of origin, sequenced in a study of control samples from healthy donors and cancer patients. Sequencing used immunoSEQ multiplex PCR; TCRdb keeps in-frame clones, though not all of them. The sample includes some 120,000 clones, approximately 90% seen only once; the top ten take roughly 7.8%. What was sequenced was blood. Receptors originate from a young man in good health.

In DNA, the CDR3 is TGTGCTAGTGGTTTGGCTGTGTCAGGGGGCGTCGGCGGGGAGCTGTTTTTT. Translated: CASGLAVSGGVGGELFF. The chain employs TRBV12-5 and TRBJ2-2; 8 bases are a match to TRBD1. The CDR3 has 17 residues. Germline CDR1 and CDR2: LGHNT and FRNRAP. The ends lost 1 base at V and 7 bases at J; junction bases unmatched: 11.

The V gene is TRBV10-1, the J gene TRBJ1-1, with a weak D call TRBD1 (6 bases). This CDR3 region has 13 residues. Germline values: CDR1 WNHNN, CDR2 SYGVQD (reference sequence). V lost 6 bases and J 3 bases, leaving 11 bases between the germline ends. The CDR3 DNA follows: TGCGCCAGCAGCAGGGGTGGAGACACTGAAGCTTTCTTT. Translating gives CASSRGGDTEAFF.

The chain uses TRBV10-3 and TRBJ1-5; D uncertain. Germline V gene data show CDR1 as ENHRY and CDR2 as SYGVKD. V gave up 1 base and J gave up 9 bases, with 13 bases separating them. There are 14 residues in the CDR3. The DNA of the CDR3 is TGTGCCATCAGTGAGTTCGAATTAGATTCGCCCCAGCATTTT. This gives the protein CAISEFELDSPQHF.